This TCR beta chain appears in the sequencing data of a study of blood T cell repertoires in COVID-19. Across the whole study: Acute-phase and convalescent COVID-19 samples originated in the United States, Italy and Spain. Nucleic acid was either cDNA or gDNA, and it came from T cells, B-cell-depleted T cells, or PBMCs.

Trimming cost V 5 bases and J 4 bases; bases outside gene matches: 13. CDR3 length: 18 amino acids. CDR1 is SGHTA, CDR2 FQGNSA, per germline. Patients at the Seattle site were enrolled during active infection and followed longitudinally. Original data processing: For nucleated cells, counts were estimated from reference gene primer amplification. TCRdb keeps only in-frame clones here, not all; method: immunoSEQ multiplex PCR. V, J and clone size reflect that table, while D and trimming were determined from the DNA. The repertoire consists of roughly 100,000 clones, with around nine tenths occurring once and the leading ten covering 3.5% to 5%.

The V call is TRBV7-2, the J call TRBJ2-7; 14 bases align to TRBD2. Sequencing input: peripheral blood. This TCR was recovered from a human donor with COVID-19, enrolled during active disease. The donor label of this sample is uncertain. The CDR3 loop reads CASSLGTSGRRLGYEQYF. The CDR3 DNA sequence: TGTGCCAGCAGCCTCGGGACTAGCGGGAGACGATTGGGGTACGAGCAGTACTTC.